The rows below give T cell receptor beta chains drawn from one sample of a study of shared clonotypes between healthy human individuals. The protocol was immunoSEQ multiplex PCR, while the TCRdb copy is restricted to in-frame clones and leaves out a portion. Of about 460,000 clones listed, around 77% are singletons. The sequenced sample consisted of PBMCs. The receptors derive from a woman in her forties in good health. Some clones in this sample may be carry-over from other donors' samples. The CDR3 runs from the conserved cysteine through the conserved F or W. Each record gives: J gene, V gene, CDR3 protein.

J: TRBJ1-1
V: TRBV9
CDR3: CASSVDLQGEAFF

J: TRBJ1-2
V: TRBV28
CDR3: CASSWTGTNYGYTF

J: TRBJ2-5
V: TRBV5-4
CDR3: CASTSTGTSETQYF

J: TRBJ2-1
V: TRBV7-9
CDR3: CASSLRGSSYNEQFF

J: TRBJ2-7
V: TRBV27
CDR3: CASSLFGLENTYEQYF

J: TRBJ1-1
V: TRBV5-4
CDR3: CASSPAPGQHTEAFF

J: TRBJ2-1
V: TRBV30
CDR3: CAWSGARNSYNEQFF

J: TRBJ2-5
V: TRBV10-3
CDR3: CAIKVGGDSETQYF

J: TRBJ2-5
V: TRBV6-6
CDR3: CASSYYPGQGETQYF

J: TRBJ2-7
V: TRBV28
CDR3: CASSLTSGGTYEQYF

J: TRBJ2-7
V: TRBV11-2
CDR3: CASSLGLLSYEQYF

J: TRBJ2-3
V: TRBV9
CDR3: CASSVVGSSGTDTQYF

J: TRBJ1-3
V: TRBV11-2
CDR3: CASSLARDSGNTIYF

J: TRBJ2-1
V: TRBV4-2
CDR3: CASSQTGGDYNEQFF

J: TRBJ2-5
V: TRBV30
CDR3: CAWSLRDRWLSGKETQYF

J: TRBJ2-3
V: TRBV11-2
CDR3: CASSSGLAADTQYF

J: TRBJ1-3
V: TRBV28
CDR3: CASAKIPRGSSGNTIYF

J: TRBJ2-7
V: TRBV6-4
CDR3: CASSLGTSGVYEQYF

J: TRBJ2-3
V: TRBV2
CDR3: CASRLVGVNTQYF

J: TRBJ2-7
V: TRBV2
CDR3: CASSSNTGTSGRLEQYF

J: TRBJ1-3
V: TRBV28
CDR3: CASSNRQGAGNTIYF

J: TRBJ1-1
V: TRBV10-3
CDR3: CAISELGTEAFF

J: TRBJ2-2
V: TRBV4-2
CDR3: CASSQVAGEHRGAVF

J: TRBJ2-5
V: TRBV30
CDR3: CAWGRETQYF

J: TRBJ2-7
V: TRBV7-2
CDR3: CASGTGTVPYEQYF

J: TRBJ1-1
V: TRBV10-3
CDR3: CAISEQGDTEAFF

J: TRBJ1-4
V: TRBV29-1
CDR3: CSVEAVGGVEKLFF

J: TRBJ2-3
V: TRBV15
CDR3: CATSGAGLHTDTQYF

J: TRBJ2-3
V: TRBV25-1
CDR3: CASSEYGRVGTDTQYF

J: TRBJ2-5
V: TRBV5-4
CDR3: CASSLESGQETQYF

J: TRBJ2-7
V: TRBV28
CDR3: CASTQSRGGYEQYF

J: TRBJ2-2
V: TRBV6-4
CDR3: CASSAEASTGELFF

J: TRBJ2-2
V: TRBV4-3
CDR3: CASSTRTGAVVTGELFF

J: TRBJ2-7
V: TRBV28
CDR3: CASSLRDKASYEQYF

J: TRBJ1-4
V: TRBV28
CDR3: CATRLGGVGEKLFF

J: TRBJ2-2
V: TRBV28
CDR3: CASSLRGRYTGELFF

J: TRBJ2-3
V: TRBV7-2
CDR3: CASSLEGQRSFPNTQYF

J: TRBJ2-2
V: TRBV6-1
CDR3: CASSGGLNTGELFF

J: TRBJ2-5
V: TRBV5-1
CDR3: CASSSGAGETQYF

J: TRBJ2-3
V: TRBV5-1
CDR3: CASSSPRSRLAVTDTQYF

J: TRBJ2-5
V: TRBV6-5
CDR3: CASRETVGQQETQYF

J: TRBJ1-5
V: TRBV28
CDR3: CASKQAFEGQPQHF

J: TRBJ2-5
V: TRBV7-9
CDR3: CASSLFDGVKGTQYF

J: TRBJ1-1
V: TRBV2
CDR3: CASSERTMNTEAFF

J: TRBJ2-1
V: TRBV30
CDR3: CAWNPTGLGLNEQFF

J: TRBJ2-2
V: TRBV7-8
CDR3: CASSDLAGVNTGELFF

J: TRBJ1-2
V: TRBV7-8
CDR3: CASSLAGSNYGYTF

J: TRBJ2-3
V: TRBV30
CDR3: CAWTRAGVEDTQYF

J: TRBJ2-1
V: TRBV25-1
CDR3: CASSGLAGGYNEQFF

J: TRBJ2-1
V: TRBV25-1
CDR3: CASSDPYLSSYNEQFF

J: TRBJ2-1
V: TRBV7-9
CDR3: CASSLETRGGEQFF